The 3 T cell receptor beta chains presented below share a single source sample, sequenced in a study of human T cells and chemical hapten exposure. This sample's time point: patch test 2, 6 weeks after DPC sensitization. Treatment reported: therapeutic diphenylcyclopropenone sensitization with weekly scalp DPC. TCRdb reprocessed the RACE reads with MiXCR, giving one entry per CDR3 protein. This table holds over 100,000 distinct CDR3 sequences, more than 7% found once. Sequenced here: whole blood, sampled in connection with sensitization to the hapten diphenylcyclopropenone (DPC). The receptor source for this set is a woman in her forties with alopecia areata. Some clones in this sample may be carry-over from other donors' samples.

This clonotype was seen many times. The chain is built from TRBV7-9 and TRBJ1-1, with D maybe TRBD1 (6 bases). The CDR3 extends over 13 amino acids. Trimming stripped 3 bases from V and 1 base from J, with 6 bases between. The germline V gene encodes CDR1 SEHNR and CDR2 FQNEAQ (reference sequence). The CDR3 is CASSLTGNTEAFF. CDR3 nucleotides: TGTGCCAGCAGCTTGACAGGGAACACTGAAGCTTTCTTT.

This clonotype appeared many times. The chain employs TRBV6-2 or TRBV6-3 and TRBJ1-2; possibly TRBD1 for D (6 bases). This CDR3 is built from 12 residues. CDR1 and CDR2 (germline): MNHEY, SVGEGT. V dropped 2 bases and J dropped 8 bases, with 9 bases sitting between them. CDR3 sequence (DNA): TGTGCCAGCAGTTACGGGGGCAGCGGCTACACCTTC. This codes for CASSYGGSGYTF.

The CDR3 nucleotides are TGCGCCAGCAGCTTCGGACCGGTCGGTTACACTGAAGCTTTCTTT. As protein: CASSFGPVGYTEAFF. The chain has TRBV5-1 and TRBJ1-1, with D uncertain. Trimming took off 2 bases at V and 3 bases at J, with 14 bases between the two ends. Germline V lookup: CDR1 SGHRS, CDR2 YFSETQ. This CDR3 comprises 15 residues.